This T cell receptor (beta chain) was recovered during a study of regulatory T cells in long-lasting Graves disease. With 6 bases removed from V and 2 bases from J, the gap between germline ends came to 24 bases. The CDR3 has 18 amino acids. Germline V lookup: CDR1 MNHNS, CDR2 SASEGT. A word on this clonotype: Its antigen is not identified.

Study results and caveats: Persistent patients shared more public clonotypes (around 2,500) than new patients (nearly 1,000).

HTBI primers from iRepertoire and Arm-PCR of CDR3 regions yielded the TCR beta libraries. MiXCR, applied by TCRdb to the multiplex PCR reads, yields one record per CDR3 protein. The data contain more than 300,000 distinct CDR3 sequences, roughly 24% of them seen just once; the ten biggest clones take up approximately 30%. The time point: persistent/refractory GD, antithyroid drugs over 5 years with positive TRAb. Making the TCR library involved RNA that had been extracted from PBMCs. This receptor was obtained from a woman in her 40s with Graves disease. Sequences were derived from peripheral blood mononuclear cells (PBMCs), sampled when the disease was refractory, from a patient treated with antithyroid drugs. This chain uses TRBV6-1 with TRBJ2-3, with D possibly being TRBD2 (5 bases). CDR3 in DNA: TGTGCCAGCAGCCACCTACTAGGGTCTGTTGGGTACACAGATACGCAGTATTTT. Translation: CASSHLLGSVGYTDTQYF.